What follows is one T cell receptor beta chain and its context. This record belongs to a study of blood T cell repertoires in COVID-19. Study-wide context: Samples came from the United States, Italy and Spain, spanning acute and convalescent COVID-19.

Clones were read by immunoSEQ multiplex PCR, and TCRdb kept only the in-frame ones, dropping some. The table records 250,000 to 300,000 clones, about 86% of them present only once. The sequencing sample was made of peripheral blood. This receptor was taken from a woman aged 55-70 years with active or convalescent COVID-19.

The CDR3 region is CASSPRAQGPEAFF. CDR3 coding DNA: TGTGCCAGCTCACCACGTGCACAGGGACCCGAAGCTTTCTTT. V usage is TRBV18 and J usage is TRBJ1-1; D possibly corresponds to TRBD1 (6 bases). The CDR3 extends over 14 amino acids. Trimming stripped 1 base from V and 8 bases from J, with 14 bases between. Germline CDR1 is KGHSH and CDR2 is LQKENI.